This TCR beta chain was observed in a study of OX40 agonist ivuxolimab in advanced cancers. Turning to the overall study: The costimulatory receptor OX40 (CD134) was targeted by ivuxolimab, a fully human IgG2 agonistic monoclonal antibody. Of the roughly 50 dose-escalation patients, hepatocellular carcinoma was present in about 20, melanoma in approximately 15, renal cell carcinoma in 9 and head and neck cancer in 9. Patients were allowed to have had prior anti-PD-1, anti-PD-L1 or anti-CTLA-4 therapy, and approximately 43% of the dose-escalation patients had previously received checkpoint inhibitors. Intravenous ivuxolimab was administered to patients every 2 weeks at six dose levels: 0.01, 0.1, 0.3, 1.5, 3 and 10 mg/kg. Partial responses occurred in three dose-escalation patients: two with cutaneous melanoma and one with hepatocellular carcinoma. The point of sequencing TCRbeta in the periphery was to test whether ivuxolimab changed TCR sequence diversity and drove clonal T-cell expansion. The dose-escalation cohort was roughly 87% male with a mean age of about 60 years, ranging from roughly 23 to 90. The paper describes the monotherapy dose-escalation part (N of about 52 patients) of the phase I trial of ivuxolimab. Points the paper makes about the study in general: Antigen specificity was not determined for the clonally expanded peripheral T cells. In partial responders in the 0.1-3.0 mg/kg groups, normalized peripheral clonal expansion was found to be among the lowest, especially among CD8+ T cells. At doses from 0.1 to 3.0 mg/kg, clonal expansion was seen in both CD4+ and CD8+ blood T cells between baseline and week 6. Low levels of normalized T-cell clonal expansion were also seen in some patients who did not respond. After ivuxolimab, CD8+ T cells had more expanded clones than CD4+ T cells on average.

Genomic DNA was isolated from the sorted cells so that the TCRbeta CDR3 region could be sequenced. TCRbeta CDR3 regions were sequenced using the immunoSEQ Assay. This is the immuneACCESS table as TCRdb keeps it, with only in-frame sequences that have V and J called. A part of the clones is gone; compared with another copy, unresolved V genes explain less than half, and the rest is unexplained. This sample has under 30,000 clones in its table, and 75% to 85% of those were observed once. Clones ranked in the top ten supply about 2% of the sample. On this clone itself: Its target antigen remains unknown. Base qualities are not recorded, but no much larger clone differs from it by a single base.

The trial excluded patients who had a history of autoimmune disease or who were on systemic immunosuppression. Peripheral blood for TCR sequencing was collected from all dose cohorts at baseline, on cycle 4 day 1, and on cycle 7 day 1. The samples were taken from a phase I, first-in-human, multicenter, open-label dose-escalation trial of ivuxolimab. The trial enrolled adults with locally advanced or metastatic head and neck squamous cell, hepatocellular, melanoma or renal cell carcinoma. Before TCR sequencing, CD4+ T cells and CD8+ T cells from peripheral blood were sorted into separate populations. Trimming takes 6 bases off V and 3 bases off J; junction bases not matched to a gene: 7. Including the terminal cysteine and phenylalanine, the CDR3 comprises 14 residues. Solely the CDR3 DNA is kept, with 42 bases framed from the first base. From the germline V gene, CDR1 is KGHSH and CDR2 is LQKENI.

This chain joins TRBV18 to TRBJ2-5; 7 of the junction bases match TRBD2. The specimen comprised CD4+ or CD8+ T cells sorted from blood, sampled in a trial of the OX40 agonist ivuxolimab. This receptor was taken from an adult with an advanced solid tumor such as melanoma, head and neck, liver or kidney cancer. DNA sequence: TGTGCCAGCTCCCCTTCCCGGGAGGAAGAGACCCAGTACTTC. It codes for CASSPSREEETQYF.